This TCR beta chain derives from a study of blood T cell repertoires in COVID-19. Study overall: T cells, B-cell-depleted T cells, or PBMCs supplied cDNA or gDNA.

In this sample, this clone turned up once. How the authors handled the data: Nucleated cell counts were estimated from reference gene primer amplification. The method was immunoSEQ multiplex PCR; TCRdb's version includes in-frame clones alone and lacks a portion of them. The V and J calls and clone size were taken over from that table, and D and trimming were inferred from the DNA. Here the sample spans about 160,000 clones, approximately 92% being singletons. The CDR3 consists of 16 residues. V gave up 3 bases and J gave up 0 bases, with 12 bases separating them. From germline, CDR1 is KGHSH and CDR2 LQKENI.

Sequencing used peripheral blood. The clonotype was recovered from a woman between 50 and 59 years old with acute or convalescent COVID-19. The chain joins TRBV18 to TRBJ1-3; D call uncertain. In DNA, the CDR3 is TGTGCCAGCTCACCCTCCTCAGGTCTCTCTGGAAACACCATATATTTT. Protein sequence: CASSPSSGLSGNTIYF. Complete variable domain (other parts from reference TRBV18 and TRBJ1-3): NAGVMQNPRHLVRRRGQEARLRCSPMKGHSHVYWYRQLPEEGLKFMVYLQKENIIDESGMPKERFSAEFPKEGPSILRIQQVVRGDSAAYFCASSPSSGLSGNTIYFGEGSWLTVV.